This TCR beta chain emerged from a study of T cell responses to AZD1222 COVID-19 vaccine. Assay used: immunoSEQ multiplex PCR; TCRdb lists only in-frame clones, some missing. The table includes 130,000 to 150,000 clones, 88% detected once. Germline values: CDR1 KGHSH, CDR2 LQKENI. Trimming took 2 bases from V and 2 from J, leaving 10 bases between them. The CDR3 runs to 14 residues. Broader study findings: White British people made up most donors, females outnumbered males, and clonal diversity was possibly underestimated. Seropositive at baseline were only a handful of AZD1222 recipients. At 160-218 and 743-854, vaccine-associated CD4 TCRs were dominant, and they spanned spike.

In regard to this clone: What it recognizes is unknown.

Specimen: peripheral blood, collected on day 0 of AZD1222 vaccination. This receptor was identified in an adult in good health. This chain uses TRBV18 with TRBJ2-7; D unclear. The DNA for the CDR3 is TGTGCCAGCTCACCATGGACGGGCCCCTACGAGCAGTACTTC. This gives the protein CASSPWTGPYEQYF.